The 19 T cell receptor beta chains below all came from one sample that was sequenced in a study of post-analysis software for immune sequencing data. For these receptors, no antigen is known. Findings of the study overall: Roughly five TRBV segments appeared more often in patients than in controls, and TRBV5-6, TRBV5-1 and TRBV20-1 were among these.

Unique molecular identifiers were built into the TCR beta cDNA libraries. Each CDR3 protein is one row after TCRdb ran MiXCR on the PCR reads. Among hundreds of thousands of distinct CDR3 sequences listed, around 53% were seen once. Sample: blood. Receptors were obtained from a girl aged 10-17 years with multiple sclerosis.

The table lists this clonotype with a few counts. This chain joins TRBV4-1 and TRBJ2-1; the match to TRBD2 covers 7 bases. Germline-derived CDR1 and CDR2 are MGHRA and YSYEKL. The CDR3 spans 12 residues. V dropped 1 base and J dropped 13; count of bases not matched to a gene: 4. CDR3 DNA: TGCGCCAGCAGCCAAGGACTAGCTGATCAGTTCTTC. Translated: CASSQGLADQFF.

The V call is TRBV28, the J call TRBJ2-3; D may be TRBD2 (6 bases). The V end was cut by 6 bases, the J end by 2 bases, with 18 bases between. Germline V gene sequence: CDR1 MDHEN, CDR2 SYDVKM. The CDR3 consists of 16 residues. As DNA, the CDR3 is TGTGCCAGCAGCCGCGTCGAGAGGCGGGACACAGATACGCAGTATTTT. Translated, it gives CASSRVERRDTDTQYF.

The table lists this clonotype with a few counts. This rearrangement joins TRBV29-1 to TRBJ2-7; D may be TRBD1 (6 bases). The germline CDR1 and CDR2 sequences are SQVTM and ANQGSEA. The V gene lost 4 bases and the J gene lost 2 bases, with 12 bases spanning the gap. The CDR3 runs 13 residues. CDR3: CSVVGTPAYEQYF. The CDR3 coding sequence is TGCAGCGTTGTTGGGACACCGGCCTACGAGCAGTACTTC.

The CDR3 protein is CSARSWGRANTEAFF. The CDR3 nucleotides read TGCAGTGCTAGATCTTGGGGCCGGGCGAACACTGAAGCTTTCTTT. The chain has TRBV20-1 and TRBJ1-1; a weak D match, TRBD1 (5 bases). The CDR3 extends over 15 amino acids. V was trimmed by 2 bases and J by 1 base, leaving 14 bases between them. CDR1 DFQATT and CDR2 SNEGSKA come from the germline V gene (reference sequence).

The J gene is TRBJ1-2, the V gene TRBV21-1; TRBD1 reflects the table's D call only, with no check against the DNA. TRBV21-1 is reported as a pseudogene. The CDR3 consists of 14 residues. CDR3 sequence reads: CASNHRGSNYGYTF. CDR3 in DNA: TGTGCCAGCAACCACAGGGGGAGTAACTATGGCTACACCTTC.

This clonotype was detected once. V is TRBV20-1 and J is TRBJ2-3; the D is unclear. V was cut by 2 bases and J by 6 bases, with 9 bases left in between. Germline V CDR1 and CDR2: DFQATT, SNEGSKA (reference sequence). The CDR3 has 12 residues. CDR3 residues: CSARPSADTQYF. CDR3 nucleotide sequence: TGCAGTGCTAGACCTTCCGCGGATACGCAGTATTTT.

The chain combines TRBV12-3 or TRBV12-4 with TRBJ1-2, with 7 bases matching TRBD1. The J segment lost 8 bases and the V segment lost 6 bases, leaving 12 bases of the junction unmatched. The CDR3 has 14 residues. DNA for the CDR3: TGTGCCAGCAGGACTGACAGGGCCGGAGGCGGCTACACCTTC. It is translated as CASRTDRAGGGYTF.

The CDR3 DNA is TGCGCCAGCAGCTTCCGCGGGCCCTCCGACTCCTACGAGCAGTACTTC. Amino acid sequence: CASSFRGPSDSYEQYF. The chain uses TRBV5-1 and TRBJ2-7, with a possible D match to TRBD2 (5 bases). With 2 bases removed from V and 0 bases from J, the gap between germline ends came to 15 bases. The CDR3 consists of 16 residues. Germline CDR1 SGHRS, CDR2 YFSETQ.

The rearrangement uses TRBV20-1 and TRBJ2-1, with 8 nucleotides matching TRBD1. Germline lookup yields CDR1 DFQATT and CDR2 SNEGSKA (reference sequence). J was trimmed by 3 bases and V by 3 bases; bases with no gene match: 7. The CDR3 length is 15 residues. CDR3 sequence: CSASGPGQDYNEQFF. Written as DNA, the CDR3 is TGCAGTGCTAGTGGCCCGGGACAGGACTACAATGAGCAGTTCTTC.

The table lists this clonotype with a few counts. The gene calls are TRBV29-1 and TRBJ1-2; D gene ambiguous. This CDR3 has 15 amino acids. Germline CDR1 reads SQVTM; CDR2 reads ANQGSEA. With 6 bases removed from V and 5 bases from J, the gap between germline ends came to 22 bases. In DNA form, the CDR3 reads TGCAGCGTAGGAGATGGGAGAGGAAGAGGGTATGGCTACACCTTC. It specifies CSVGDGRGRGYGYTF.

Worth noting for this clonotype: No DNA is shown, since the ends of the CDR3 on it are uncertain; the CDR3 is the one TCRdb lists. The chain joins TRBV5-1 to TRBJ1-6; TRBD1 is taken as the D call from the table, unchecked against the DNA. The CDR3 length equals 22 residues, ends included. CDR1 SGHRS and CDR2 YFSETQ come from the germline V gene. The CDR3 spells CASSGPYNEQFFGPGGDSPLHF.

The chain recombines TRBV2 with TRBJ2-1, with 12 bases matching TRBD2. Looked up from germline, CDR1 is SNHLY and CDR2 is FYNNEI. After removal of 5 bases from V and 1 base from J, the junction contained 6 bases not matched to a gene. The CDR3 extends over 17 amino acids. The CDR3, as DNA: TGTGCCAGCAGTAACGGACTAGCGGGATCATCCTACAATGAGCAGTTCTTC. It yields the protein CASSNGLAGSSYNEQFF.

J is TRBJ2-1 and V is TRBV7-2, with TRBD2 as a possible D gene (6 bases). The length of the CDR3 is 16 residues. Germline CDR1 SGHTA, CDR2 FQGNSA. The V gene lost 2 bases and the J gene lost 8 bases, with 19 bases spanning the gap. The CDR3 DNA is TGTGCCAGCAGCTTACGGCGCCCACCGGGGGAGTATGAGCAGTTCTTC. This gives the protein CASSLRRPPGEYEQFF.

This chain joins TRBV20-1 and TRBJ1-2, with TRBD1 as a possible D gene (5 bases). The CDR3 loop spans 15 amino acids. The V gene's germline CDR1 is DFQATT and CDR2 SNEGSKA (reference sequence). V was clipped by 0 bases and J by 4 bases, with 15 bases between them. The CDR3 DNA is TGCAGTGCTAGAGATAATAGGGGCTCGGGCTATGGCTACACCTTC. Protein product: CSARDNRGSGYGYTF.

The V call is TRBV12-3 or TRBV12-4, the J call TRBJ1-4; D gene ambiguous. The CDR3 is made up of 13 amino acids. V was pared by 9 bases and J by 0 bases, with 8 bases between. The chain's CDR3 is CASGVATNEKLFF. Here the CDR3 DNA reads TGTGCCAGTGGGGTAGCAACTAATGAAAAACTGTTTTTT.

The rearrangement uses TRBV10-3 and TRBJ2-1; 12 nucleotides align to TRBD2. The end of the DNA fits TRBJ2-7 better, so the J call may be wrong. The CDR3 loop spans 13 amino acids. Germline lookup yields CDR1 ENHRY and CDR2 SYGVKD. CDR3 DNA: TGTGCCAGCTCGGGACTAGCGGGCAATGAGCAGTACTTC. The encoded protein is CASSGLAGNEQYF.

The chain joins TRBV7-2 to TRBJ2-7, with D perhaps TRBD2 (6 bases). Trimming took off 4 bases at V and 6 bases at J, with 16 bases between the two ends. There are 14 residues in the CDR3. The germline V gene encodes CDR1 SGHTA and CDR2 FQGNSA. The CDR3, as DNA: TGTGCCAGCAGCTCTCTGACTAGGGTGGGCGAGCAGTACTTC. Protein product: CASSSLTRVGEQYF.

The V call is TRBV7-9, the J call TRBJ2-7, with TRBD1 matching over 8 bases. CDR3 length equals 14 residues. Germline trimming cut 7 bases from V and 3 bases from J; bases unmatched to any gene: 8. Germline CDR1 and CDR2: SEHNR and FQNEAQ (reference sequence). The CDR3 nucleotides read TGTGCCAGCATCCAGACGGACAGGGACTACGAGCAGTACTTC. Encoded protein: CASIQTDRDYEQYF.

This sequence joins TRBV2 and TRBJ1-5; 10 bases are a match to TRBD1. The CDR3 loop spans 16 amino acids. Germline V gene data show CDR1 as SNHLY and CDR2 as FYNNEI. V dropped 5 bases and J dropped 4; count of bases not matched to a gene: 8. CDR3 nucleotides: TGTGCCAGCAGTACACGACAGGGGGCAGCTAATCAGCCCCAGCATTTT. Protein: CASSTRQGAANQPQHF.